This T cell receptor (beta chain) was documented in a study of blood T cell repertoires in COVID-19. On the study more broadly: COVID-19 samples collected from the United States, Italy and Spain covered acute and convalescent phases.

Libraries were prepared by immunoSEQ multiplex PCR; TCRdb keeps only in-frame clonotypes and omits some of them. The sample has 180,000 or so clones; about 79% are singletons. Participant-reported clinical history was the basis for cohort assignment. The V and J ends lost 2 bases and 1 base, in that order; junction bases with no gene match: 10. Germline CDR1 LNHDA, CDR2 SQIVND (reference sequence). This CDR3 is 18 amino acids long. Sequencing was carried out using PBMCs or T cells enriched from blood (not recorded which). This TCR was sampled from a man in his forties or fifties who had recovered from COVID-19. This rearrangement joins TRBV19 to TRBJ1-5; 8 nucleotides line up with TRBD1. This CDR3 is CASSISGQAAGSNQPQHF. CDR3 DNA: TGTGCCAGTAGTATATCGGGACAGGCCGCGGGAAGCAATCAGCCCCAGCATTTT.